This T cell receptor (beta chain) was found in a study of T cells in Graves' hyperthyroidism and ophthalmopathy. Looking at the study overall: Peripheral blood specimens were obtained at initial diagnosis, prior to any treatment. Study-level points and caveats: In the blood, most expanded thyroid clonotypes above 0.001 appeared as well. Prediction of ophthalmopathy progression came a median 6.5 months pre-onset.

This clonotype was seen a handful of times. The antigen is not known. It was RNA transcripts that yielded the amplified TCR beta CDR3 regions. HTBI primers were the set used in a first-round RT-PCR of the TCR CDR3. TCRdb re-derived calls from the multiplex PCR reads in MiXCR, one entry per CDR3 protein. The sample includes about 260,000 distinct CDR3 sequences, around 22% of them seen just once. Under 3 months was the duration of disease in ophthalmopathy patients, who also had a Clinical Activity Score of at least 3 and a NOSPECS grade of at least 4. V shed 5 bases and J 0 bases; nucleotides not matched to a gene: 13. The CDR3 is 21 residues long. CDR1 is LNHDA, CDR2 SQIVND, per germline (reference sequence).

The sample taken for sequencing was blood. This chain joins TRBV19 and TRBJ2-1, with TRBD2 matching 16 bases. The clonotype was recovered from a man aged 25-45 years with Graves' ophthalmopathy. The CDR3 loop reads CASSGGTSGGVSPSSYNEQFF. As DNA, the CDR3 is TGTGCCAGTAGTGGAGGGACTAGCGGGGGGGTTTCCCCTAGCTCCTACAATGAGCAGTTCTTC.